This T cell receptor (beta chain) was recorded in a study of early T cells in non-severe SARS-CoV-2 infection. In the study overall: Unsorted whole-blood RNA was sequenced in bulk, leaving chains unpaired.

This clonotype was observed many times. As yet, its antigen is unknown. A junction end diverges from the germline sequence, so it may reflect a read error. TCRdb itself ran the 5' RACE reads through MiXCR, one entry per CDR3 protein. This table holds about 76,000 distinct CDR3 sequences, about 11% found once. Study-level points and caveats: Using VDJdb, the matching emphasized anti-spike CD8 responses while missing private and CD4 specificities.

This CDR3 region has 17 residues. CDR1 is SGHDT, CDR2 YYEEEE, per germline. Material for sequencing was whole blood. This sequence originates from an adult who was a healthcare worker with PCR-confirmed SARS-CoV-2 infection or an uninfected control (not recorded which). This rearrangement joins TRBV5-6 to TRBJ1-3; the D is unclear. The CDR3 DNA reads TGTGCCAGCAGCCCCGGAGGCAGCTCGTCCTCTGAAAACACCATATATTTT. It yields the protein CASSPGGSSSSENTIYF.